A single sample is the source of the 2 T cell receptor beta chains below, sequenced in a study of blood T cells in healthy people across ages. With a J-beta primer mix and a sample-barcoded 5' primer, a second PCR ran about 7 to 12 cycles. A single record per CDR3 protein comes from TCRdb applying MiXCR to the 5' RACE reads. This table holds around 940,000 distinct CDR3 sequences, roughly 50% found once. Sequencing was carried out using blood. The receptors shown here come from a woman aged 60-75 years in good health.

J is TRBJ2-5 and V is TRBV5-1; TRBD2 is a possible D gene (5 bases). The V gene lost 3 bases and the J gene lost 2 bases, with 8 bases spanning the gap. Germline loops: CDR1 SGHRS, CDR2 YFSETQ. The CDR3 length is 13 residues. DNA of the CDR3: TGCGCCAGCAGCTACGGACTGCAAGAGACCCAGTACTTC. Residues: CASSYGLQETQYF. Looking up the rest from reference TRBV5-1 and TRBJ2-5 gives the full variable domain: KAGVTQTPRYLIKTRGQQVTLSCSPISGHRSVSWYQQTPGQGLQFLFEYFSETQRNKGNFPGRFSGRQFSNSRSEMNVSTLELGDSALYLCASSYGLQETQYFGPGTRLLVL.

Ten or more counts support this clonotype. The chain carries TRBV4-3 and TRBJ2-7; D possibly corresponds to TRBD2 (5 bases). CDR3 size: 16 residues. Per germline, CDR1 LGHNA and CDR2 YSLEER. The V gene lost 0 bases and the J gene lost 0 bases, with 12 bases spanning the gap. CDR3: CASSQEGAASSYEQYF. Here the CDR3 DNA reads TGCGCCAGCAGCCAAGAGGGAGCGGCTAGCTCCTACGAGCAGTACTTC.